Below, 30 T cell receptor beta chains from the same sample are listed, as sequenced in a study of cytomegalovirus exposure and HLA in healthy donors. Both 60 Vbeta primers and 13 Jbeta primers went into the PCR. The assay was immunoSEQ multiplex PCR, and TCRdb's table has in-frame clones only and misses some. The table has around 150,000 clones, about three quarters seen once. The sample comprised PBMCs. The receptors here all came from a middle-aged woman in good health and CMV-seropositive.

This chain uses TRBV18 with TRBJ2-3, with unresolved D. V dropped 2 bases and J dropped 5 bases, with 11 bases sitting between them. The CDR3 length is 14 residues. Germline V gene lookup returns CDR1 KGHSH and CDR2 LQKENI. The CDR3 here is CASSPVALEDTQYF. The CDR3 DNA reads TGTGCCAGCTCACCAGTGGCCCTCGAAGATACGCAGTATTTT. The full variable domain, in which reference TRBV18 and TRBJ2-3 provide the parts outside the CDR3, is NAGVMQNPRHLVRRRGQEARLRCSPMKGHSHVYWYRQLPEEGLKFMVYLQKENIIDESGMPKERFSAEFPKEGPSILRIQQVVRGDSAAYFCASSPVALEDTQYFGPGTRLTVL.

The rearrangement links TRBV7-2 to TRBJ2-1; possible D gene TRBD1, 5 bases. Germline lookup yields CDR1 SGHTA and CDR2 FQGNSA. CDR3 size: 16 residues. V shed 2 bases and J shed 7 bases, with 18 bases lying between them. This CDR3 is CASSLSLTAGWNEQFF. The CDR3 bases are TGTGCCAGCAGCTTAAGCCTTACGGCAGGGTGGAATGAGCAGTTCTTC.

The chain links TRBV5-4 to TRBJ2-7, with D possibly being TRBD2 (5 bases). This CDR3 comprises 13 residues. Trimming removed 1 base from V and 1 base from J, with 6 bases in between. The V gene's germline CDR1 is SGHNT and CDR2 YYREEE (reference sequence). The CDR3 spells CASSLRGSYEQYF. CDR3 coding DNA: TGTGCCAGCAGCTTGCGGGGTTCCTACGAGCAGTACTTC.

The gene calls are TRBV7-2 and TRBJ2-2; D is undetermined. Germline V gives CDR1 SGHTA, CDR2 FQGNSA. Trimming stripped 3 bases from V and 7 bases from J, with 9 bases between. The CDR3 loop spans 13 amino acids. The CDR3 sequence: CASSFSKLGELFF. Here the CDR3 DNA reads TGTGCCAGCAGCTTTTCTAAGCTCGGGGAGCTGTTTTTT.

This clone showed up just a few times. This chain links TRBV19 with TRBJ2-6; tentatively, D is TRBD2 (5 bases). The V gene's germline CDR1 is LNHDA and CDR2 SQIVND (reference sequence). Trimming stripped 3 bases from V and 2 bases from J, with 14 bases between. The CDR3 sequence is 17 residues long. CDR3 amino acids: CASSIFLSGTGANVLTF. The DNA of the CDR3 is TGTGCCAGTAGTATCTTCCTTTCCGGGACTGGGGCCAACGTCCTGACTTTC.

The chain has TRBV28 and TRBJ2-3, with TRBD2 matching over 8 bases. The CDR3 has 16 residues. CDR1 and CDR2 from the germline V gene are MDHEN and SYDVKM. The V gene end was trimmed by 6 bases and the J gene end by 3 bases; junction bases not matched to a gene: 11. The CDR3 coding sequence is TGTGCCAGCAGCTTAAGGAGCGGGGGCGGTACAGATACGCAGTATTTT. Amino acids: CASSLRSGGGTDTQYF.

Turning to this clone: Other DNA sequences in this specimen translate into the identical CDR3. The chain combines TRBV19 with TRBJ2-5; 7 bases match TRBD1. V dropped 5 bases and J dropped 5; count of bases not matched to a gene: 8. The CDR3 sequence is 14 residues long. Germline values: CDR1 LNHDA, CDR2 SQIVND (reference sequence). The CDR3 loop reads CASSPRGGRETQYF. DNA for the CDR3: TGTGCCAGTAGTCCAAGAGGGGGCAGGGAGACCCAGTACTTC.

This clone has a single count. V is TRBV10-3 and J is TRBJ1-2, with TRBD1 matching over 9 bases. CDR1 is ENHRY, CDR2 SYGVKD, per germline. The CDR3 extends over 16 amino acids. Trimming at V came to 0 bases and at J to 4 bases, leaving 6 bases not matched to a gene. The CDR3 loop reads CAISESRDRDLYGYTF. In DNA form, the CDR3 reads TGTGCCATCAGTGAGTCGAGGGACAGGGACCTCTATGGCTACACCTTC.

This clone was observed a handful of times. CDR3 in amino acids: CASSTYYNEQFF. CDR3 in DNA: TGTGCCAGCAGCACTTACTACAATGAGCAGTTCTTC. V gene TRBV5-6 combines with J gene TRBJ2-1, with no clear D. The germline V gene encodes CDR1 SGHDT and CDR2 YYEEEE. Deletions cut 4 bases from V and 3 bases from J, with 5 bases between. The CDR3 sequence is 12 residues long.

This clone has more than one count but fewer than ten. The chain employs TRBV7-2 and TRBJ1-3, with D maybe TRBD1 (6 bases). V was trimmed by 3 bases and J by 1 base, leaving 10 bases between them. Per germline, CDR1 SGHTA and CDR2 FQGNSA. The CDR3 is made up of 15 amino acids. CDR3: CASSFGGLSGNTIYF. CDR3 coding DNA: TGTGCCAGCAGCTTCGGGGGGCTTTCTGGAAACACCATATATTTT.

This clone was picked up a small number of times. The chain has TRBV5-6 and TRBJ1-1; 8 bases agree with TRBD1. Trimming took 2 bases from V and 8 from J; bases not matched to a gene: 5. The V gene's germline CDR1 is SGHDT and CDR2 YYEEEE. This CDR3 is 13 amino acids long. CDR3 nucleotides: TGTGCCAGCAGCTTCGGGCAGGGGGCAGAAGCTTTCTTT. It yields the protein CASSFGQGAEAFF.

This chain uses TRBV21-1 with TRBJ1-5. TRBV21-1 is a listed pseudogene. The CDR3 length is 17 residues. CDR3 nucleotide sequence: TGTGCCAGCAGCAAAGTAGCAGGGACTATAAGCAATCAGCCCCAGCATTTT. Translation: CASSKVAGTISNQPQHF.

This clone was found once. The chain uses TRBV14 and TRBJ1-1; D is unclear. V was clipped by 4 bases and J by 8 bases, with 14 bases between them. Germline lookup yields CDR1 SGHDN and CDR2 FVKESK. The CDR3 runs 13 residues. CDR3 nucleotide sequence: TGTGCCAGCAGCCCGGGGATCTCCTGGGAAGCTTTCTTT. Translated: CASSPGISWEAFF.

The chain is built from TRBV5-6 and TRBJ2-5, with D maybe TRBD2 (6 bases). The J call is uncertain, as TRBJ2-7 better fits the DNA end. The CDR3 consists of 13 residues. Germline V gives CDR1 SGHDT, CDR2 YYEEEE. CDR3 sequence reads: CASSLQGGYEQYF. The CDR3 DNA reads as TGTGCCAGCAGCTTGCAGGGAGGCTACGAGCAGTACTTC.

The J gene is TRBJ2-7, the V gene TRBV18, with D maybe TRBD1 (6 bases). The ends were cut back, 3 bases at V and 4 bases at J, with 16 bases in the middle. Looked up from germline, CDR1 is KGHSH and CDR2 is LQKENI. The CDR3 is made up of 15 amino acids. CDR3 coding DNA: TGTGCCAGCTCACCGCCGGGACAACAGACGTACGAGCAGTACTTC. This sequence encodes CASSPPGQQTYEQYF. The full variable domain, rest sourced from reference TRBV18 and TRBJ2-7, is NAGVMQNPRHLVRRRGQEARLRCSPMKGHSHVYWYRQLPEEGLKFMVYLQKENIIDESGMPKERFSAEFPKEGPSILRIQQVVRGDSAAYFCASSPPGQQTYEQYFGPGTRLTVT.

The V gene is TRBV5-1, the J gene TRBJ1-2; D is ambiguous. V was pared by 3 bases and J by 4 bases, with 19 bases between. The CDR3 totals 16 residues. CDR1 is SGHRS, CDR2 YFSETQ, per germline. The DNA for the CDR3 is TGCGCCAGCAGCTCCCGGGGTGGCCTGAGTGGCTATGGCTACACCTTC. The encoded protein is CASSSRGGLSGYGYTF.

This chain uses TRBV19 with TRBJ2-1, with TRBD1 matching over 9 bases. The CDR3 covers 15 residues. Trimming cost V 7 bases and J 6 bases; bases outside gene matches: 10. CDR1 and CDR2 (germline): LNHDA, SQIVND (reference sequence). The CDR3 sequence: CASTTPRQGVNEQFF. CDR3 nucleotides: TGTGCCAGTACAACCCCGAGACAGGGGGTCAATGAGCAGTTCTTC.

This rearrangement joins TRBV6-5 to TRBJ2-2; 8 nucleotides align to TRBD1. CDR1 MNHEY and CDR2 SVGAGI come from the germline V gene. The CDR3 runs to 15 residues. Trimming cost V 6 bases and J 4 bases; bases outside gene matches: 7. In DNA, the CDR3 is TGTGCCAGCAGCCCTGGACAGGGAACCACCGGGGAGCTGTTTTTT. It specifies CASSPGQGTTGELFF.

The rearrangement uses TRBV6-1 and TRBJ2-7; TRBD1 matches 9 bases. Looked up from germline, CDR1 is MNHNS and CDR2 is SASEGT. This CDR3 comprises 16 residues. Trimming removed 4 bases from V and 3 bases from J; junction bases left unmatched: 10. The CDR3 nucleotides are TGTGCCAGCAGTGGGGCCAGACAGGGGGGGAGCTACGAGCAGTACTTC. Translation: CASSGARQGGSYEQYF.

The V gene is TRBV18, the J gene TRBJ1-1, with 9 positions matching TRBD1. Trimming took 5 bases from V and 5 from J; bases not matched to a gene: 6. Germline V CDR1 and CDR2: KGHSH, LQKENI. The CDR3 runs 14 residues. The CDR3: CASSGTGSFTEAFF. CDR3 bases: TGTGCCAGCTCAGGGACAGGGAGTTTTACTGAAGCTTTCTTT.

This chain connects TRBV30 to TRBJ2-2; TRBD1 agrees at 8 bases. Germline V CDR1 and CDR2: GTSNPN, SVGIG (reference sequence). The CDR3 loop spans 17 amino acids. Trimming took 0 bases from V and 3 from J; bases not matched to a gene: 9. In DNA form, the CDR3 reads TGTGCCTGGAGTGTACAATGGGACAGGACCTACACCGGGGAGCTGTTTTTT. The encoded protein is CAWSVQWDRTYTGELFF.

The gene calls are TRBV11-2 and TRBJ2-5, with 7 bases identical to TRBD2. The CDR3 sequence is 14 residues long. CDR1 and CDR2 from the germline V gene are SGHAT and FQNNGV. Unmatched junction bases numbered 4, after V lost 3 bases and J lost 3 bases. CDR3 DNA sequence: TGTGCCAGCAGCTTTGGGGGGGTTGAAGAGACCCAGTACTTC. Its translation is CASSFGGVEETQYF.

The V and J genes are TRBV6-5 and TRBJ2-7, with a tentative D call TRBD2 (6 bases). Trimming stripped 2 bases from V and 3 bases from J, with 14 bases between. Germline V CDR1 and CDR2: MNHEY, SVGAGI. CDR3 length: 15 residues. DNA of the CDR3: TGTGCCAGCAGTTACACGCTCGCGGGGCGCTACGAGCAGTACTTC. Residues: CASSYTLAGRYEQYF.

The rearrangement uses TRBV6-1 and TRBJ2-5; 10 nucleotides line up with TRBD1. This CDR3 comprises 15 residues. Germline V gene lookup returns CDR1 MNHNS and CDR2 SASEGT. The V gene end was trimmed by 2 bases and the J gene end by 5 bases; junction bases not matched to a gene: 5. CDR3 residues: CASSEPGQGLETQYF. CDR3 coding DNA: TGTGCCAGCAGTGAACCGGGACAGGGGCTGGAGACCCAGTACTTC.

The chain recombines TRBV27 with TRBJ1-5; 8 nucleotides agree with TRBD1. Germline assignment: CDR1 MNHEY and CDR2 SMNVEV (reference sequence). The length of the CDR3 is 16 residues. The V gene end was trimmed by 4 bases and the J gene end by 5 bases; junction bases not matched to a gene: 10. The CDR3 DNA is TGTGCCAGCAGTTCCTATACGACAGGGGACCATCAGCCCCAGCATTTT. It encodes CASSSYTTGDHQPQHF.

The V gene is TRBV4-2, the J gene TRBJ2-7; the match to TRBD2 covers 11 bases. The CDR3 has 15 amino acids. The V gene's germline CDR1 is LGHNA and CDR2 YNFKEQ. Losses at the gene ends were 5 bases for V and 0 bases for J; bases not matched to a gene: 3. CDR3 region: CASSETSGASYEQYF. The CDR3 DNA sequence: TGTGCCAGCAGCGAGACTAGCGGGGCCTCCTACGAGCAGTACTTC.

DNA for the CDR3: TGTGCCAGCAGCTTAGTGGCGGGTACTGAGACCCAGTACTTC. This translates into CASSLVAGTETQYF. The chain has TRBV11-3 and TRBJ2-5, with D possibly being TRBD2 (5 bases). The CDR3 spans 14 residues. Trimming left V 1 base short and J 5 bases short, with 11 bases between. The germline CDR1 and CDR2 sequences are SGHNT and YENEEA.

This chain joins TRBV18 and TRBJ2-1; 11 bases align to TRBD2. CDR1 is KGHSH, CDR2 LQKENI, per germline. CDR3 length equals 15 residues. The V gene end was trimmed by 8 bases and the J gene end by 1 base; junction bases not matched to a gene: 4. The CDR3 DNA reads as TGTGCCAGCGAAGGGACTAGCGGTTCCTACAATGAGCAGTTCTTC. Encoded protein: CASEGTSGSYNEQFF.

The CDR3 loop reads CASSPDQAGGYTF. The CDR3 coding sequence is TGTGCCAGTAGCCCCGACCAAGCAGGTGGCTACACCTTC. The chain couples TRBV19 to TRBJ1-2; D gene ambiguous. V lost 6 bases to trimming and J lost 7 bases, with 15 bases between them. CDR3 length equals 13 residues. In germline, CDR1 is LNHDA, CDR2 SQIVND (reference sequence).

This clone has only a few counts. J is TRBJ1-2 and V is TRBV7-9; D gene ambiguous. Deletions cut 5 bases from V and 5 bases from J, with 15 bases between. This CDR3 is built from 14 residues. CDR1 and CDR2 from the germline V gene are SEHNR and FQNEAQ (reference sequence). The CDR3 DNA follows: TGTGCCAGCAGCCCCGTCGGACGGACTTATGGCTACACCTTC. This encodes CASSPVGRTYGYTF.